The 29 T cell receptor beta chains in this list originate from one sample, sequenced in a study of blood T cell repertoires in COVID-19. Using immunoSEQ multiplex PCR, the repertoire was profiled, and TCRdb retains in-frame clones only, with some absent. The sample consists of 300,000 to 400,000 clones, about 91% of them appearing once. The sample consisted of peripheral blood. All receptors come from a woman aged 30 to 39 with COVID-19, enrolled during active disease.

This clone was detected a few times. The V and J genes are TRBV9 and TRBJ1-1; D unclear. Germline CDR1 SGDLS, CDR2 YYNGEE. CDR3 size: 13 residues. The V end lost 0 bases, the J end lost 5 bases, and 8 bases lay between the germline ends. CDR3 sequence reads: CASSVDGVTEAFF. The CDR3, as DNA: TGTGCCAGCAGCGTAGACGGGGTGACTGAAGCTTTCTTT. Variable domain in full (rest from reference TRBV9 and TRBJ1-1): DSGVTQTPKHLITATGQRVTLRCSPRSGDLSVYWYQQSLDQGLQFLIQYYNGEERAKGNILERFSAQQFPDLHSELNLSSLELGDSALYFCASSVDGVTEAFFGQGTRLTVV.

The V and J genes are TRBV18 and TRBJ2-1; 7 bases match TRBD1. The CDR3 extends over 15 amino acids. V was clipped by 5 bases and J by 12 bases; unmatched bases: 16. CDR1 is KGHSH and CDR2 is LQKENI in the germline V gene. CDR3 nucleotide sequence: TGTGCCAGCTCATCAAGGCTGGGGACAGCTCAAGGGCAGTTCTTC. Translating gives CASSSRLGTAQGQFF.

V and J are TRBV5-4 and TRBJ2-7; the match to TRBD2 covers 12 bases. CDR3 length equals 17 residues. CDR1 SGHNT and CDR2 YYREEE come from the germline V gene (reference sequence). V was clipped by 0 bases and J by 6 bases; unmatched bases: 10. The CDR3 bases are TGTGCCAGCAGCTTGGCCCTAGCGGGGGGGTTGACTAGCGAGCAGTACTTC. Translation gives CASSLALAGGLTSEQYF.

The chain recombines TRBV6-2 or TRBV6-3 with TRBJ2-1; D is perhaps TRBD1 (6 bases). This CDR3 is 13 amino acids long. Trimming removed 7 bases at V and 7 bases at J, with 14 bases between. CDR1 and CDR2 (germline): MNHEY, SVGEGT. CDR3 DNA: TGTGCCAGCATCCCTCTAGGGGGTAATGAGCAGTTCTTC. This encodes CASIPLGGNEQFF.

This chain joins TRBV2 and TRBJ2-1; 7 nucleotides align to TRBD1. CDR1 and CDR2 from the germline V gene are SNHLY and FYNNEI. The length of the CDR3 is 15 residues. V lost 4 bases and J lost 8; bases outside the gene matches: 11. In DNA form, the CDR3 reads TGTGCCAGCAGTGGAATAGGGGGCGAAAGCGATGAGCAGTTCTTC. Its translation: CASSGIGGESDEQFF.

The V and J genes are TRBV5-1 and TRBJ2-3; 11 bases match TRBD2. CDR3 size: 16 residues. The V gene's germline CDR1 is SGHRS and CDR2 YFSETQ. Trimming took 1 base from V and 3 from J; bases not matched to a gene: 4. CDR3 bases: TGCGCCAGCAGCTTGCAGCTAGCGGGGGGTACAGATACGCAGTATTTT. Translated, it gives CASSLQLAGGTDTQYF. The whole variable domain, filled in from reference TRBV5-1 and TRBJ2-3, reads KAGVTQTPRYLIKTRGQQVTLSCSPISGHRSVSWYQQTPGQGLQFLFEYFSETQRNKGNFPGRFSGRQFSNSRSEMNVSTLELGDSALYLCASSLQLAGGTDTQYFGPGTRLTVL.

The table lists this clone with a few counts. The J gene is TRBJ2-5, the V gene TRBV5-1; no definite D call. The germline V and J ends were trimmed by 4 bases and 4 bases, with 8 bases remaining between them. This CDR3 spans 12 amino acids. CDR1 SGHRS and CDR2 YFSETQ come from the germline V gene. The DNA of the CDR3 is TGCGCCAGCAGCGATCCCGGAGAGACCCAGTACTTC. Protein product: CASSDPGETQYF.

The chain links TRBV5-6 to TRBJ2-5, with TRBD2 matching 10 bases. CDR3 length: 16 amino acids. V shed 5 bases, J shed 5 bases, and the junction held 12 bases outside the gene matches. The V gene's germline CDR1 is SGHDT and CDR2 YYEEEE. CDR3 sequence: CASSYIAGGVIETQYF. Written as DNA, the CDR3 is TGTGCCAGCAGTTACATAGCGGGGGGAGTCATTGAGACCCAGTACTTC.

This rearrangement joins TRBV30 to TRBJ2-7; D possibly corresponds to TRBD1 (6 bases). This CDR3 is 12 amino acids long. The germline V gene has CDR1 GTSNPN and CDR2 SVGIG (reference sequence). The V end lost 0 bases, the J end lost 6 bases, and 9 bases lay between the germline ends. For the CDR3, the DNA is TGTGCCTGGAGTGTATCAGGGGCCGAGCAGTACTTC. Residues: CAWSVSGAEQYF.

The sample holds a few counts of this clone. J is TRBJ2-1 and V is TRBV7-2, with D tentatively TRBD2 (5 bases). In germline, CDR1 is SGHTA, CDR2 FQGNSA. The CDR3 consists of 13 residues. V lost 5 bases to trimming and J lost 6 bases, with 11 bases between them. The CDR3 DNA reads as TGTGCCAGCAGCCGTGCCCGGGGCAATGAGCAGTTCTTC. Protein product: CASSRARGNEQFF.

This clone appeared once. The rearrangement links TRBV12-5 to TRBJ2-7, with 7 bases that match TRBD2. CDR3 length: 12 residues. Germline CDR1 is LGHNT and CDR2 is FRNRAP. V shed 2 bases and J 6 bases; nucleotides not matched to a gene: 1. CDR3 DNA: TGTGCTAGTGGTTTGTCGGGAGGCGAGCAGTACTTC. Translated: CASGLSGGEQYF.

This chain uses TRBV19 with TRBJ2-1; maybe TRBD2 (6 bases). V dropped 4 bases and J dropped 2 bases, with 15 bases sitting between them. The germline CDR1 and CDR2 sequences are LNHDA and SQIVND (reference sequence). The CDR3 covers 16 residues. The CDR3 loop reads CASSKRAGPTYNEQFF. The CDR3 nucleotides are TGTGCCAGTAGTAAGCGCGCGGGACCCACCTACAATGAGCAGTTCTTC. Drawing the rest from reference TRBV19 and TRBJ2-1, the complete variable domain is DGGITQSPKYLFRKEGQNVTLSCEQNLNHDAMYWYRQDPGQGLRLIYYSQIVNDFQKGDIAEGYSVSREKKESFPLTVTSAQKNPTAFYLCASSKRAGPTYNEQFFGPGTRLTVL.

This clone has a single count. The rearrangement links TRBV12-3 or TRBV12-4 to TRBJ1-1, with unresolved D. CDR3 length equals 12 residues. The V gene lost 8 bases and the J gene lost 0 bases, with 7 bases spanning the gap. Here the CDR3 reads CASGPLNTEAFF. DNA of the CDR3: TGTGCCAGCGGGCCGTTGAACACTGAAGCTTTCTTT.

This clone was counted a single time. The gene calls are TRBV29-1 and TRBJ1-1; 7 bases agree with TRBD1. The germline CDR1 and CDR2 sequences are SQVTM and ANQGSEA. This CDR3 spans 12 amino acids. V shed 3 bases and J 4 bases; nucleotides not matched to a gene: 2. The chain's CDR3 is CSVDPGGTEAFF. The CDR3 DNA reads as TGCAGCGTTGATCCAGGGGGCACTGAAGCTTTCTTT.

The V call is TRBV2, the J call TRBJ2-2; 9 positions agree with TRBD1. This CDR3 comprises 14 residues. V trimming: 3 bases; J trimming: 7 bases; junction bases outside the gene matches: 3. Germline V gene data show CDR1 as SNHLY and CDR2 as FYNNEI. CDR3 bases: TGTGCCAGCAGTGAGGACAGGGGTATCGGGGAGCTGTTTTTT. This codes for CASSEDRGIGELFF.

This chain joins TRBV6-5 and TRBJ1-1; D might be TRBD1 (5 bases). V was trimmed by 5 bases and J by 1 base, leaving 14 bases between them. The germline CDR1 and CDR2 sequences are MNHEY and SVGAGI. This CDR3 comprises 15 residues. DNA for the CDR3: TGTGCCAGCAGTCCCCAGACAGCCCAGAACACTGAAGCTTTCTTT. This codes for CASSPQTAQNTEAFF.

The chain carries TRBV7-2 and TRBJ1-1, with 7 bases fitting TRBD1. The V gene's germline CDR1 is SGHTA and CDR2 FQGNSA. The CDR3 covers 15 residues. The ends lost 5 bases at V and 4 bases at J; junction bases unmatched: 10. Here the CDR3 reads CASSGRQGLGTEAFF. The DNA for the CDR3 is TGTGCCAGCAGCGGACGACAGGGTTTGGGCACTGAAGCTTTCTTT.

The chain uses TRBV7-2 and TRBJ2-7, with TRBD2 identical over 7 bases. Germline V gene data show CDR1 as SGHTA and CDR2 as FQGNSA. CDR3 length equals 13 residues. V shed 4 bases and J 3 bases; nucleotides not matched to a gene: 3. This CDR3 reads CASSWGGFYEQYF. The CDR3 DNA reads as TGTGCCAGCAGCTGGGGAGGGTTCTACGAGCAGTACTTC.

V is TRBV28 and J is TRBJ2-3; 12 bases agree with TRBD2. Per the germline V gene, CDR1 is MDHEN and CDR2 is SYDVKM. V lost 2 bases, J lost 5 bases, and 2 bases stayed unmatched. The CDR3 has 15 amino acids. The chain's CDR3 is CASSLLAGGQDTQYF. DNA of the CDR3: TGTGCCAGCAGTTTACTAGCGGGGGGGCAAGATACGCAGTATTTT.

The chain joins TRBV2 to TRBJ2-3, with 7 positions matching TRBD1. The germline gives CDR1 SNHLY, CDR2 FYNNEI. The CDR3 contains 13 residues. With 5 bases clipped from V and 4 bases from J, the junction kept 3 bases outside the gene matches. The CDR3 sequence: CASSQQGADTQYF. CDR3 DNA sequence: TGTGCCAGCAGTCAGCAGGGGGCAGATACGCAGTATTTT.

The chain has TRBV9 and TRBJ2-1, with TRBD2 matching over 10 bases. With 3 bases clipped from V and 8 bases from J, the junction kept 11 bases outside the gene matches. The CDR3 is made up of 16 amino acids. Germline V gene data show CDR1 as SGDLS and CDR2 as YYNGEE. In DNA form, the CDR3 reads TGTGCCAGCAGCGAAACCGGACTAGCGGCTTCGGATGAGCAGTTCTTC. Translation: CASSETGLAASDEQFF. The full variable domain, its missing parts supplied by reference TRBV9 and TRBJ2-1, is DSGVTQTPKHLITATGQRVTLRCSPRSGDLSVYWYQQSLDQGLQFLIQYYNGEERAKGNILERFSAQQFPDLHSELNLSSLELGDSALYFCASSETGLAASDEQFFGPGTRLTVL.

The gene calls are TRBV29-1 and TRBJ1-1; TRBD1 matches at 9 bases. Germline CDR1 SQVTM, CDR2 ANQGSEA. Trimming at V came to 5 bases and at J to 4 bases, leaving 14 bases not matched to a gene. The CDR3 extends over 16 amino acids. The CDR3 sequence: CSVRGTGSVSGTEAFF. For the CDR3, the DNA is TGCAGCGTTCGCGGGACAGGGTCAGTTAGTGGCACTGAAGCTTTCTTT.

The chain uses TRBV27 and TRBJ2-7, with 7 positions matching TRBD1. The germline V gene has CDR1 MNHEY and CDR2 SMNVEV (reference sequence). V lost 4 bases, J lost 2 bases, and 8 bases stayed unmatched. The CDR3 runs to 15 residues. In DNA form, the CDR3 reads TGTGCCAGCAGTTCCCTGGCGACAGGGCCCTACGAGCAGTACGTC. This gives the protein CASSSLATGPYEQYV.

V usage is TRBV15 and J usage is TRBJ2-2; the D gene is possibly TRBD1 (5 bases). Germline V lookup: CDR1 LNHNV, CDR2 YYDKDF (reference sequence). The V end lost 0 bases, the J end lost 9 bases, and 17 bases lay between the germline ends. This CDR3 is built from 16 residues. CDR3 sequence reads: CATSRDQGAPLRELFF. DNA for the CDR3: TGTGCCACCAGCAGAGATCAAGGGGCTCCCCTGCGGGAGCTGTTTTTT.

CDR3 sequence (DNA): TGCGCCAGCAGCCCGGGACAGGGGGCCCGCACAGATACGCAGTATTTT. Protein: CASSPGQGARTDTQYF. This sequence joins TRBV5-1 and TRBJ2-3, with 12 bases identical to TRBD1. The V gene end was trimmed by 4 bases and the J gene end by 1 base; junction bases not matched to a gene: 4. Germline V gives CDR1 SGHRS, CDR2 YFSETQ. This CDR3 contains 16 residues.

The J gene is TRBJ1-2, the V gene TRBV7-9, with D uncertain. The V gene's germline CDR1 is SEHNR and CDR2 FQNEAQ (reference sequence). This CDR3 contains 15 residues. Trimming stripped 4 bases from V and 1 base from J, with 13 bases between. CDR3 coding DNA: TGTGCCAGCAGCTGGCCCGGGGTGGGTAACTATGGCTACACCTTC. This encodes CASSWPGVGNYGYTF.

This clone was recorded once. The V call is TRBV6-2 or TRBV6-3, the J call TRBJ2-3, with D perhaps matching TRBD1 (6 bases). Germline-derived CDR1 and CDR2 are MNHEY and SVGEGT. The CDR3 runs to 16 residues. The germline V and J ends were trimmed by 1 base and 2 bases, with 13 bases remaining between them. The CDR3 protein is CASSYLRTELTDTQYF. The CDR3 nucleotides are TGTGCCAGCAGTTACTTACGGACAGAACTCACAGATACGCAGTATTTT.

J is TRBJ1-2 and V is TRBV21-1; the table's TRBD1 call for D was not verified on the DNA. TRBV21-1 is a known pseudogene. This CDR3 is 18 amino acids long. CDR3 in DNA: TGTGCCAGCAGCAAAGGTAAGAGACAGGGGGCAAGCGACTATGGCTACACCTTC. It specifies CASSKGKRQGASDYGYTF.

This clone has more than one count but fewer than ten. This chain links TRBV6-5 with TRBJ1-5; no definite D call. The germline gives CDR1 MNHEY, CDR2 SVGAGI. The CDR3 is 16 amino acids. V was trimmed by 1 base and J by 2 bases, leaving 12 bases between them. The CDR3 region has the DNA TGTGCCAGCAGTTACTTACCTTTGGTAGGCAATCAGCCCCAGCATTTT. Its translation is CASSYLPLVGNQPQHF.